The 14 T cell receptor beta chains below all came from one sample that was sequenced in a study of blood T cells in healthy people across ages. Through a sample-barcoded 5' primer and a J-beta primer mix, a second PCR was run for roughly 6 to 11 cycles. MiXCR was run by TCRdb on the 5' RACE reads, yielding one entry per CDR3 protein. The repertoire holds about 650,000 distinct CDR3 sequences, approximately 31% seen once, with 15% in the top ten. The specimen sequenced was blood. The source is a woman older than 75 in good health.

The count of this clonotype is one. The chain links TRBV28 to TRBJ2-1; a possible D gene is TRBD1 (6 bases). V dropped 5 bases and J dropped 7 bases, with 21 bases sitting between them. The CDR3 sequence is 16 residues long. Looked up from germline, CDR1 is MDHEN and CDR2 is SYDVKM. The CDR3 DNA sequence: TGTGCCAGCAGTCCTTTACAGGGCTATGGTCTAAATGAGCAGTTCTTC. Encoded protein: CASSPLQGYGLNEQFF.

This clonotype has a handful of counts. CDR3 bases: TGTGCCAGCAGCTGGATCGGGGGTCCTGCTAATCAGCCCCAGCATTTT. Amino acids: CASSWIGGPANQPQHF. The gene calls are TRBV5-6 and TRBJ1-5; D may be TRBD1 (5 bases). V was clipped by 3 bases and J by 4 bases, with 17 bases between them. The CDR3 has 16 residues. Per the germline V gene, CDR1 is SGHDT and CDR2 is YYEEEE.

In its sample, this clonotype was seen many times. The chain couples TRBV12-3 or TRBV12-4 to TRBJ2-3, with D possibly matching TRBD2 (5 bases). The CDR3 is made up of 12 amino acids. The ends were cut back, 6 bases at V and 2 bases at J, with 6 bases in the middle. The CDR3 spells CASSGLTDTQYF. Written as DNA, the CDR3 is TGTGCCAGCAGCGGACTCACAGATACGCAGTATTTT.

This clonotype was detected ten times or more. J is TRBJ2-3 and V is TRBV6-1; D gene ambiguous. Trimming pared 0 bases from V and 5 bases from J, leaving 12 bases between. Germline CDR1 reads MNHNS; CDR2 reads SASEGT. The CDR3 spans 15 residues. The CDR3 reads CASSEAWRSGDTQYF. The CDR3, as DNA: TGTGCCAGCAGTGAAGCTTGGCGGTCGGGAGATACGCAGTATTTT.

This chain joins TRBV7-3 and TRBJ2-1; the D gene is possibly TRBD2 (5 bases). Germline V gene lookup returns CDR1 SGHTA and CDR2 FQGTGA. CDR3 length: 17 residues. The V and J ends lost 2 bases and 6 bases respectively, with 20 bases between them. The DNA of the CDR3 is TGTGCCAGCAGCTTAGGGTACGGGGAGTCGGGAAGCAATGAGCAGTTCTTC. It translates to CASSLGYGESGSNEQFF.

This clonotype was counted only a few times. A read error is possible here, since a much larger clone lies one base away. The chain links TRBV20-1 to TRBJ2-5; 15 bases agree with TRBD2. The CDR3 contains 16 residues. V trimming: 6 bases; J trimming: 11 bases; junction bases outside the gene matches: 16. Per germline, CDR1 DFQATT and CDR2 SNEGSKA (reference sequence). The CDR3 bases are TGCAGTGCCCTGAGGACTAGCGGGGGGGTACACAATGAGCAGTACTTC. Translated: CSALRTSGGVHNEQYF.

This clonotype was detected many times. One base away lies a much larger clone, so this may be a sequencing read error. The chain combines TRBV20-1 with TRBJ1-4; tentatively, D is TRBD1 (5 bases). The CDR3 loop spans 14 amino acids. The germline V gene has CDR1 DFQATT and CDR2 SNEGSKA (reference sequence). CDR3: CSASKGSDDEKRFF. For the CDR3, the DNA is TGCAGTGCTAGTAAGGGGAGTGATGATGAAAAACGGTTTTTT.

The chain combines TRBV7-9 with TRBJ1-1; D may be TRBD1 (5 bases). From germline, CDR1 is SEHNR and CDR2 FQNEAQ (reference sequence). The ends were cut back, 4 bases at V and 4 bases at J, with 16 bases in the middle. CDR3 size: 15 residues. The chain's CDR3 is CASSWGPGSATEAFF. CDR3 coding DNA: TGTGCCAGCAGCTGGGGACCAGGGAGCGCCACTGAAGCTTTCTTT.

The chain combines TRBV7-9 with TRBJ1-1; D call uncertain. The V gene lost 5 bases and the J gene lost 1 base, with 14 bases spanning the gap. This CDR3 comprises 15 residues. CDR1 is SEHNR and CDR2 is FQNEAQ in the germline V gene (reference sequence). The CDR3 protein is CASSPGVIGNTEAFF. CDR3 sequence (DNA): TGTGCCAGCAGCCCCGGGGTCATTGGGAACACTGAAGCTTTCTTT. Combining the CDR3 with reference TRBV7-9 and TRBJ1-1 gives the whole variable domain DTGVSQNPRHKITKRGQNVTFRCDPISEHNRLYWYRQTLGQGPEFLTYFQNEAQLEKSRLLSDRFSAERPKGSFSTLEIQRTEQGDSAMYLCASSPGVIGNTEAFFGQGTRLTVV.

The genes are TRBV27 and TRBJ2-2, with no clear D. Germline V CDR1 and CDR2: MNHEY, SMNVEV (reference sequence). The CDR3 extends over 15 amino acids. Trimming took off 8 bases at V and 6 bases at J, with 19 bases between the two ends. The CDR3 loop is CASPWRDGRAGELFF. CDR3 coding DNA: TGTGCCAGCCCGTGGCGAGACGGGCGTGCCGGGGAGCTGTTTTTT.

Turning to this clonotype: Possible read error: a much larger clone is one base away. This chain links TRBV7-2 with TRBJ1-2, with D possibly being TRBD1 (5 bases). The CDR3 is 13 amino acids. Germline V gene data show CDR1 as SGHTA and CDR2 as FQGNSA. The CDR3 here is CAGSLGRDRGYTF. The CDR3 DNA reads TGTGCCGGCAGCTTAGGACGGGACCGTGGCTACACCTTC.

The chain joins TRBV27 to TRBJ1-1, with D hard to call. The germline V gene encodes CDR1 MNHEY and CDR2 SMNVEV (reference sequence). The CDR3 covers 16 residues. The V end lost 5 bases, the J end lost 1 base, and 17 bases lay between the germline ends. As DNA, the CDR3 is TGTGCCAGCAGTCCCATCATAGTACCCTCGAACACTGAAGCTTTCTTT. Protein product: CASSPIIVPSNTEAFF.

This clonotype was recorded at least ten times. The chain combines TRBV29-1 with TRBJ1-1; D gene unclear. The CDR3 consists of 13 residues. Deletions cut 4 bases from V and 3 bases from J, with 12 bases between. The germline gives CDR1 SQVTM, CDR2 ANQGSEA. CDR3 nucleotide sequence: TGCAGCGTTGGACGGGGAGGTGACACTGAAGCTTTCTTT. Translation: CSVGRGGDTEAFF. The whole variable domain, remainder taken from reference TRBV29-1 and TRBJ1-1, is SAVISQKPSRDICQRGTSLTIQCQVDSQVTMMFWYRQQPGQSLTLIATANQGSEATYESGFVIDKFPISRPNLTFSTLTVSNMSPEDSSIYLCSVGRGGDTEAFFGQGTRLTVV.

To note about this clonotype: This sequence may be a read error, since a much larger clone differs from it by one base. CDR3 residues: CSAQGLTNTEAFF. Written as DNA, the CDR3 is TGCAGTGCTCAAGGACTGACGAACACTGAAGCTTTCTTT. The gene calls are TRBV20-1 and TRBJ1-1; D not certain. Germline CDR1 DFQATT, CDR2 SNEGSKA (reference sequence). This CDR3 contains 13 residues. V was cut by 5 bases and J by 1 base, with 11 bases left in between.